This passage covers 22 T cell receptor beta chains from one sample sequenced in a study of OX40 agonist ivuxolimab in advanced cancers. TCRdb's table, derived via immunoSEQ multiplex PCR, lists solely in-frame clones and lacks some. The sample records 75,000 to 95,000 clones, about 92% being singletons. The sample was CD4+ or CD8+ T cells sorted from blood, taken in a trial of the OX40 agonist ivuxolimab. The receptors shown here come from an adult with an advanced solid tumor such as melanoma, head and neck, liver or kidney cancer.

This clone was recorded only once. The chain has TRBV19 and TRBJ2-1; TRBD2 matches at 11 bases. CDR3 length equals 16 residues. The J segment lost 6 bases and the V segment lost 3 bases, leaving 7 bases of the junction unmatched. Germline V gene sequence: CDR1 LNHDA, CDR2 SQIVND (reference sequence). Here the CDR3 reads CASSMAGTSGRNEQFF. The CDR3 DNA is TGTGCCAGTAGTATGGCCGGGACTAGCGGCCGCAATGAGCAGTTCTTC.

The J gene is TRBJ2-3, the V gene TRBV2; D gene uncertain. Per germline, CDR1 SNHLY and CDR2 FYNNEI. The CDR3 is made up of 12 amino acids. Trimming pared 4 bases from V and 3 bases from J, leaving 5 bases between. The CDR3, as DNA: TGTGCCAGCAGTGTACGGACAGATACGCAGTATTTT. Translating it yields CASSVRTDTQYF.

The V and J genes are TRBV4-3 and TRBJ1-1; D not certain. This CDR3 contains 16 residues. V was shortened by 1 base and J by 0 bases, with 12 bases between the two germline ends. The germline V gene encodes CDR1 LGHNA and CDR2 YSLEER. DNA for the CDR3: TGCGCCAGCAGCCAAGCTTCCTCAGGCGTGAACACTGAAGCTTTCTTT. Translation gives CASSQASSGVNTEAFF.

The chain links TRBV4-1 to TRBJ2-1, with TRBD2 matching over 10 bases. The junction had 8 bases not matched to a gene; V was cut back by 0 bases and J by 6 bases. Per the germline V gene, CDR1 is MGHRA and CDR2 is YSYEKL. The CDR3 spans 17 residues. The CDR3 nucleotides are TGCGCCAGCAGCCAAGATGGGGTAGCGGGGGGCTTCAATGAGCAGTTCTTC. Translated: CASSQDGVAGGFNEQFF.

V and J are TRBV5-5 and TRBJ2-1, with 7 bases matching TRBD2. This CDR3 is built from 18 residues. V gave up 1 base and J gave up 4 bases; unmatched junction bases: 14. CDR1 SGHKS and CDR2 YYEKEE come from the germline V gene (reference sequence). Written as DNA, the CDR3 is TGTGCCAGCAGCTTGAGCCCCCTTGGAGCGGGAAAGTACAATGAGCAGTTCTTC. Amino acid sequence: CASSLSPLGAGKYNEQFF.

V usage is TRBV6-5 and J usage is TRBJ1-3; no definite D call. Germline V gene sequence: CDR1 MNHEY, CDR2 SVGAGI. CDR3 length equals 15 residues. Trimming took 6 bases from V and 2 from J, leaving 14 bases between them. In DNA, the CDR3 is TGTGCCAGCAGAAAGGACGGTGACACTGGAAACACCATATATTTT. Translating gives CASRKDGDTGNTIYF.

This clone was seen just once. This chain joins TRBV11-2 and TRBJ2-4, with D perhaps being TRBD1 or TRBD2 (6 bases each). The V and J ends lost 5 bases and 8 bases respectively, with 16 bases between them. Germline CDR1 is SGHAT and CDR2 is FQNNGV. This CDR3 is built from 14 residues. The CDR3 nucleotides read TGTGCCAGCAGCCCACAGGGATGGGGGGACATTCAGTACTTC. This gives the protein CASSPQGWGDIQYF.

A note on this clone: The identical CDR3 is also encoded by other nucleotide sequences in the sample. This chain uses TRBV7-9 with TRBJ2-7, with D maybe TRBD1 (6 bases). The germline V gene encodes CDR1 SEHNR and CDR2 FQNEAQ (reference sequence). CDR3 length: 12 residues. V shed 5 bases and J shed 3 bases, with 8 bases lying between them. In nucleotides, the CDR3 is TGTGCCAGCAGCCAACAGGGCTACGAGCAGTACTTC. Translation: CASSQQGYEQYF.

The chain links TRBV5-8 to TRBJ2-3; TRBD2 matches at 7 bases. Germline lookup yields CDR1 SGHTS and CDR2 YDEGEE. The J segment lost 2 bases and the V segment lost 0 bases, leaving 6 bases of the junction unmatched. This CDR3 has 16 residues. The CDR3 sequence is CASSLGLAVLTDTQYF. The CDR3 nucleotides read TGTGCCAGCAGCTTGGGCCTAGCGGTCCTCACAGATACGCAGTATTTT.

This clone has a handful of counts. The J gene is TRBJ2-7, the V gene TRBV18; D is possibly TRBD2 (6 bases). The CDR3 has 14 amino acids. Germline V gene lookup returns CDR1 KGHSH and CDR2 LQKENI. V gave up 5 bases and J gave up 1 base, with 12 bases separating them. CDR3 sequence: CASSTGTYSYEQYF. CDR3 bases: TGTGCCAGCTCAACCGGGACTTATTCCTACGAGCAGTACTTC.

This sequence joins TRBV7-9 and TRBJ2-3; D unresolved. Per germline, CDR1 SEHNR and CDR2 FQNEAQ (reference sequence). Trimming removed 1 base at V and 2 bases at J, with 1 base between. The CDR3 is 12 residues long. CDR3 in amino acids: CASSLDTDTQYF. In DNA, the CDR3 is TGTGCCAGCAGCTTAGACACAGATACGCAGTATTTT.

The gene calls are TRBV18 and TRBJ1-2, with 11 bases aligning to TRBD1. Germline values: CDR1 KGHSH, CDR2 LQKENI. The V gene end was trimmed by 1 base and the J gene end by 3 bases; junction bases not matched to a gene: 13. CDR3 length: 19 residues. For the CDR3, the DNA is TGTGCCAGCTCACCACGAGTGGGGGACAGGGGGAATTTTGACTATGGCTACACCTTC. Protein sequence: CASSPRVGDRGNFDYGYTF.

The rearrangement uses TRBV7-9 and TRBJ2-5; 11 bases are a match to TRBD2. Per the germline V gene, CDR1 is SEHNR and CDR2 is FQNEAQ (reference sequence). The CDR3 contains 15 residues. The trim removed 5 bases at V and 2 bases at J, leaving 4 bases unmatched. The CDR3 protein is CASSRASGRQETQYF. CDR3 nucleotides: TGTGCCAGCAGCCGCGCTAGCGGGAGGCAAGAGACCCAGTACTTC.

This chain joins TRBV18 and TRBJ1-1; D remains unclear. V was trimmed by 1 base and J by 3 bases, leaving 6 bases between them. The germline V gene has CDR1 KGHSH and CDR2 LQKENI. This CDR3 spans 13 amino acids. The CDR3 nucleotides are TGTGCCAGCTCACCACAGGAGGACACTGAAGCTTTCTTT. Translated, it gives CASSPQEDTEAFF.

The CDR3 region has the DNA TGTGCCAGCAGCTTGGATTCAGCGGTTGGCGGGGGCTTCCGAGATACGCAGTATTTT. Amino acids: CASSLDSAVGGGFRDTQYF. The genes are TRBV5-4 and TRBJ2-3, with D possibly being TRBD2 (7 bases). Trimming took 0 bases from V and 5 from J, leaving 25 bases between them. The CDR3 extends over 19 amino acids. From germline, CDR1 is SGHNT and CDR2 YYREEE (reference sequence).

J is TRBJ2-2 and V is TRBV5-1, with D uncertain. V was shortened by 3 bases and J by 6 bases, with 12 bases between the two germline ends. In germline, CDR1 is SGHRS, CDR2 YFSETQ. This CDR3 spans 14 amino acids. CDR3 bases: TGCGCCAGCAGCTCGGATGGGGTTCCCGGGGAGCTGTTTTTT. It encodes CASSSDGVPGELFF.

V gene TRBV6-1 combines with J gene TRBJ2-2, with a tentative D call TRBD1 (8 bases). CDR1 is MNHNS, CDR2 SASEGT, per germline. The CDR3 extends over 15 amino acids. Trimming stripped 6 bases from V and 7 bases from J, with 18 bases between. Written as DNA, the CDR3 is TGTGCCAGCAGGACCGGACAGGGAGGGGTCGGGGAGCTGTTTTTT. It yields the protein CASRTGQGGVGELFF.

This sequence joins TRBV30 and TRBJ2-7; TRBD1 matches 8 bases. In germline, CDR1 is GTSNPN, CDR2 SVGIG (reference sequence). This CDR3 contains 14 residues. Unmatched junction bases numbered 10, after V lost 8 bases and J lost 1 base. In nucleotides, the CDR3 is TGTGCCGGCCTTCCCGGGACAGGATCCTACGAGCAGTACTTC. This sequence encodes CAGLPGTGSYEQYF.

This chain links TRBV6-5 with TRBJ1-4; 9 bases line up with TRBD1. CDR1 is MNHEY and CDR2 is SVGAGI in the germline V gene. The V gene end was trimmed by 6 bases and the J gene end by 6 bases; junction bases not matched to a gene: 5. CDR3 length equals 14 residues. CDR3 region: CASREGQGYEKLFF. CDR3 coding DNA: TGTGCCAGCAGGGAGGGACAGGGTTATGAAAAACTGTTTTTT.

The chain employs TRBV7-9 and TRBJ2-5; 15 nucleotides align to TRBD2. The trim removed 5 bases at V and 1 base at J, leaving 11 bases unmatched. Germline lookup yields CDR1 SEHNR and CDR2 FQNEAQ (reference sequence). The CDR3 totals 19 residues. CDR3 in amino acids: CASSPWTSGRAGSQETQYF. CDR3 nucleotides: TGTGCCAGCAGCCCCTGGACTAGCGGGAGGGCCGGGTCCCAAGAGACCCAGTACTTC. Full variable domain (rest looked up from reference TRBV7-9 and TRBJ2-5): DTGVSQNPRHKITKRGQNVTFRCDPISEHNRLYWYRQTLGQGPEFLTYFQNEAQLEKSRLLSDRFSAERPKGSFSTLEIQRTEQGDSAMYLCASSPWTSGRAGSQETQYFGPGTRLLVL.

The chain is built from TRBV19 and TRBJ2-2; 8 bases match TRBD2. Per germline, CDR1 LNHDA and CDR2 SQIVND (reference sequence). This CDR3 region has 16 residues. Trimming cost V 4 bases and J 5 bases; bases outside gene matches: 9. CDR3 sequence reads: CASSKNAAGGTGELFF. The CDR3 nucleotides read TGTGCCAGTAGTAAGAATGCGGCGGGGGGAACCGGGGAGCTGTTTTTT.

V gene TRBV19 combines with J gene TRBJ1-5; D uncertain. Deletions cut 3 bases from V and 5 bases from J, with 11 bases between. From germline, CDR1 is LNHDA and CDR2 SQIVND (reference sequence). The length of the CDR3 is 14 residues. CDR3 nucleotides: TGTGCCAGTAGTATCGAGAGGACCTATCAGCCCCAGCATTTT. Translating it yields CASSIERTYQPQHF.